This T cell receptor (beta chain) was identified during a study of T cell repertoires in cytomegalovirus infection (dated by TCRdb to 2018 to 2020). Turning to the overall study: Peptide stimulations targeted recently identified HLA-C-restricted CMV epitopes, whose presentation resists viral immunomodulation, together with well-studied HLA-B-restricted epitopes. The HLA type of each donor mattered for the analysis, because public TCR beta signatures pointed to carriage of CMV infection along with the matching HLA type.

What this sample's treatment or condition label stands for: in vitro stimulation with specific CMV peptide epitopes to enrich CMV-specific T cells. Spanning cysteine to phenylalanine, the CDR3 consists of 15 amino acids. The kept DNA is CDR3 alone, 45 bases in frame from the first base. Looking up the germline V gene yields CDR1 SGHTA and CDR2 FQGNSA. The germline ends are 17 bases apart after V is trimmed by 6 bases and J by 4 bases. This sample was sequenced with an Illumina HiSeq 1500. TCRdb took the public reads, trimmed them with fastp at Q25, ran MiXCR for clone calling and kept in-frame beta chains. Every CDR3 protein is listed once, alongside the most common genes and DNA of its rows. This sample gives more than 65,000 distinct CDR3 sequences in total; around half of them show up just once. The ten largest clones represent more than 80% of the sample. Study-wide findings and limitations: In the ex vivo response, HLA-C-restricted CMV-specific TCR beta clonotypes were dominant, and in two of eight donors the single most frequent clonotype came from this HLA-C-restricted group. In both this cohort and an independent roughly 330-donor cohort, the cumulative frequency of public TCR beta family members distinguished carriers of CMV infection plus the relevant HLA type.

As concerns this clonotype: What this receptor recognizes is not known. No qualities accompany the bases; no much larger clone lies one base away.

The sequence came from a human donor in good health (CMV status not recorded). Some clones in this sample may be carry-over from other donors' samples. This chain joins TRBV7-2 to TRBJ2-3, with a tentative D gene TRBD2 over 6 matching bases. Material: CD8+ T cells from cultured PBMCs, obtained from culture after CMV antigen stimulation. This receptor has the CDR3 CASSLVAGKADTQYF. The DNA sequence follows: TGTGCCAGCAGTCTAGTCGCGGGAAAGGCAGATACGCAGTATTTT. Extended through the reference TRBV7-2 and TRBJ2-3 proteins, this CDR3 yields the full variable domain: GAGVSQSPSNKVTEKGKDVELRCDPISGHTALYWYRQSLGQGLEFLIYFQGNSAPDKSGLPSDRFSAERTGGSVSTLTIQRTQQEDSAVYLCASSLVAGKADTQYFGPGTRLTVL.